The next 20 T cell receptor beta chains were all read from a single sample in a study of early T cells in non-severe SARS-CoV-2 infection. TCRdb processed the 5' RACE reads anew with MiXCR; each CDR3 protein has one entry. The table lists nearly 110,000 distinct CDR3 sequences, approximately 12% of them singletons, with approximately 8.1% in the top ten. What was sequenced was whole blood. The origin of the receptors is an adult who was a healthcare worker with PCR-confirmed SARS-CoV-2 infection or an uninfected control (not recorded which).

This clonotype was observed a handful of times. The junction shows a germline mismatch at one end, possibly a read error. This rearrangement joins TRBV7-9 to TRBJ2-6; D is unclear. The CDR3 runs to 12 residues. The germline gives CDR1 SEHNR, CDR2 FQNEAQ (reference sequence). DNA of the CDR3: TGTGCCAGCACCTTAGAAGACAACGTCCTGACTTTC. Encoded protein: CASTLEDNVLTF.

The chain links TRBV3-1 to TRBJ2-1; 12 bases are shared with TRBD2. This CDR3 spans 17 amino acids. Germline V CDR1 and CDR2: LGHDT, YNNKEL (reference sequence). After removal of 4 bases from V and 4 bases from J, the junction contained 8 bases not matched to a gene. DNA for the CDR3: TGTGCCAGCAGCCTTTTCTCCGGGACTAGCGGGTACAATGAGCAGTTCTTC. Amino acid sequence: CASSLFSGTSGYNEQFF.

This clonotype was observed many times. The J gene is TRBJ1-5, the V gene TRBV7-9, with a weak D call TRBD1 (5 bases). The CDR3 has 16 residues. Trimming removed 4 bases from V and 9 bases from J, with 22 bases in between. Germline-derived CDR1 and CDR2 are SEHNR and FQNEAQ (reference sequence). CDR3 protein: CASSSSADAYGGPQHF. The DNA of the CDR3 is TGTGCCAGCAGCTCCAGCGCGGACGCGTACGGGGGGCCCCAGCATTTT.

This clonotype was observed at least ten times. The chain recombines TRBV6-5 with TRBJ2-5; the match to TRBD2 covers 7 bases. Trimming at V came to 2 bases and at J to 2 bases, leaving 5 bases not matched to a gene. The CDR3 length is 15 residues. Germline V gene data show CDR1 as MNHEY and CDR2 as SVGAGI. This CDR3 is CASSYREESQETQYF. Here the CDR3 DNA reads TGTGCCAGCAGTTACCGGGAGGAGTCACAAGAGACCCAGTACTTC.

This clonotype has a count of ten or more. This rearrangement joins TRBV18 to TRBJ1-3; D might be TRBD1 (5 bases). From germline, CDR1 is KGHSH and CDR2 LQKENI. The V end lost 10 bases, the J end lost 2 bases, and 18 bases lay between the germline ends. CDR3 length: 15 residues. The CDR3 DNA sequence: TGTGCCACCACAGCGCAGGGAGCCCCTGGAAACACCATATATTTT. Protein: CATTAQGAPGNTIYF.

This clonotype was seen a handful of times. The rearrangement joins TRBV10-3 to TRBJ2-2; D is possibly TRBD1 (5 bases). CDR1 ENHRY and CDR2 SYGVKD come from the germline V gene. Deletions cut 6 bases from V and 7 bases from J, with 15 bases between. This CDR3 is built from 14 residues. CDR3: CAIRDTRLGGELFF. DNA of the CDR3: TGTGCCATCAGGGACACCCGTTTGGGCGGGGAGCTGTTTTTT.

This clonotype has a count of ten or more. J is TRBJ2-7 and V is TRBV6-1, with 8 bases lining up with TRBD2. V shed 5 bases and J 4 bases; nucleotides not matched to a gene: 10. Germline V CDR1 and CDR2: MNHNS, SASEGT. The CDR3 is made up of 15 amino acids. The CDR3 DNA sequence: TGTGCCAGCAGTTCCCCAGCGGGGGCGAAATACGAGCAGTACTTC. The encoded protein is CASSSPAGAKYEQYF.

In its sample, this clonotype was seen a few times. The V call is TRBV7-9, the J call TRBJ2-3, with a possible D match to TRBD2 (5 bases). The CDR3 totals 14 residues. Germline assignment: CDR1 SEHNR and CDR2 FQNEAQ (reference sequence). Trimming stripped 5 bases from V and 3 bases from J, with 12 bases between. CDR3 DNA: TGTGCCAGCAGCCCGGACTTAGTTACAGATACGCAGTATTTT. It codes for CASSPDLVTDTQYF.

This clonotype was counted ten times or more. The chain is built from TRBV20-1 and TRBJ1-1; the D is unclear. CDR3 length: 13 residues. V shed 3 bases and J shed 0 bases, with 8 bases lying between them. Germline V CDR1 and CDR2: DFQATT, SNEGSKA (reference sequence). The CDR3 DNA is TGCAGTGCTAGTCGGGATCTGAACACTGAAGCTTTCTTT. Protein product: CSASRDLNTEAFF.

The table lists this clonotype with many counts. V and J are TRBV12-3 or TRBV12-4 and TRBJ1-5; D uncertain. This CDR3 is built from 12 residues. V dropped 3 bases and J dropped 1 base, with 1 base sitting between them. The CDR3 reads CASSFSNQPQHF. CDR3 sequence (DNA): TGTGCCAGCAGTTTCAGCAATCAGCCCCAGCATTTT.

The chain carries TRBV20-1 and TRBJ1-4; 8 nucleotides line up with TRBD1. This CDR3 has 13 amino acids. V lost 6 bases to trimming and J lost 8 bases; unmatched junction nucleotides: 8. The germline V gene has CDR1 DFQATT and CDR2 SNEGSKA (reference sequence). The CDR3 sequence is CSAEQGVKEKLFF. For the CDR3, the DNA is TGCAGTGCAGAACAGGGGGTAAAGGAAAAACTGTTTTTT.

This clonotype was seen ten or more times. The J gene is TRBJ2-7, the V gene TRBV7-2; TRBD2 agrees at 7 bases. This CDR3 is built from 15 residues. With V trimmed by 5 bases and J by 2 bases, 9 bases remained unmatched. Germline V gene sequence: CDR1 SGHTA, CDR2 FQGNSA. The CDR3 nucleotides read TGTGCCAGCAGCACCACGCGAAGCGGGACCTACGAGCAGTACTTC. Encoded protein: CASSTTRSGTYEQYF. The full variable domain, rest sourced from reference TRBV7-2 and TRBJ2-7, is GAGVSQSPSNKVTEKGKDVELRCDPISGHTALYWYRQSLGQGLEFLIYFQGNSAPDKSGLPSDRFSAERTGGSVSTLTIQRTQQEDSAVYLCASSTTRSGTYEQYFGPGTRLTVT.

The chain employs TRBV11-2 and TRBJ2-2, with D possibly matching TRBD2 (6 bases). The CDR3 runs 14 residues. The germline V gene encodes CDR1 SGHAT and CDR2 FQNNGV. Trimming stripped 5 bases from V and 6 bases from J, with 13 bases between. CDR3 nucleotide sequence: TGTGCCAGCAGCCTTCGGGAGCCGCCCGGGGAGCTGTTTTTT. Translation: CASSLREPPGELFF. Combining the CDR3 with reference TRBV11-2 and TRBJ2-2 gives the whole variable domain EAGVAQSPRYKIIEKRQSVAFWCNPISGHATLYWYQQILGQGPKLLIQFQNNGVVDDSQLPKDRFSAERLKGVDSTLKIQPAKLEDSAVYLCASSLREPPGELFFGEGSRLTVL.

The chain has TRBV7-3 and TRBJ2-1; 7 bases are shared with TRBD1. The CDR3 is 15 amino acids. V was clipped by 4 bases and J by 0 bases; unmatched bases: 3. Germline values: CDR1 SGHTA, CDR2 FQGTGA. The DNA for the CDR3 is TGTGCCAGCAGCTCCGACAGGGACTCCTACAATGAGCAGTTCTTC. Translating gives CASSSDRDSYNEQFF.

This clonotype appeared many times. The gene calls are TRBV5-4 and TRBJ2-3, with TRBD2 identical over 8 bases. The CDR3 totals 16 residues. V shed 1 base and J 5 bases; nucleotides not matched to a gene: 9. Germline V gene data show CDR1 as SGHNT and CDR2 as YYREEE (reference sequence). The CDR3 nucleotides are TGTGCCAGCAGCTTGCTGGCGGGAGGTAGGGGAGATACGCAGTATTTT. Its translation: CASSLLAGGRGDTQYF.

In this sample, this clonotype turned up many times. This chain joins TRBV12-3 or TRBV12-4 and TRBJ2-3; 10 nucleotides line up with TRBD2. V lost 6 bases to trimming and J lost 6 bases; unmatched junction nucleotides: 3. The length of the CDR3 is 13 residues. The CDR3 nucleotides are TGTGCCAGCAGAACTAGCGGGATCGATACGCAGTATTTT. Encoded protein: CASRTSGIDTQYF.

This clonotype was seen many times. The chain joins TRBV5-5 to TRBJ2-2, with D possibly matching TRBD1 (6 bases). V was pared by 0 bases and J by 4 bases, with 13 bases between. Looked up from germline, CDR1 is SGHKS and CDR2 is YYEKEE (reference sequence). CDR3 length equals 16 residues. CDR3 in DNA: TGTGCCAGCAGCTTGGAGTCAGGACAGTTCACCGGGGAGCTGTTTTTT. Protein product: CASSLESGQFTGELFF.

This CDR3 reads CASSEQGGNYGYTF. The CDR3, as DNA: TGTGCCAGCAGTGAACAGGGGGGTAACTATGGCTACACCTTC. The chain is built from TRBV28 and TRBJ1-2; 8 nucleotides line up with TRBD1. The germline V gene has CDR1 MDHEN and CDR2 SYDVKM. The CDR3 runs 14 residues. After removal of 5 bases from V and 1 base from J, the junction contained 3 bases not matched to a gene.

This clonotype was detected only a few times. This CDR3 reads CAISEYSGANVLTF. The CDR3 bases are TGTGCCATCAGTGAGTACTCTGGGGCCAACGTCCTGACTTTC. V is TRBV10-3 and J is TRBJ2-6; unclear D gene. Germline V lookup: CDR1 ENHRY, CDR2 SYGVKD. The CDR3 spans 14 residues. V lost 1 base to trimming and J lost 0 bases, with 1 base between them.

This clonotype was found many times. This chain connects TRBV7-9 to TRBJ1-2; D ambiguous. The germline V gene has CDR1 SEHNR and CDR2 FQNEAQ (reference sequence). The CDR3 extends over 18 amino acids. V lost 4 bases and J lost 0, with 21 bases in between. The CDR3 is CASSSKSTDSRANYGYTF. CDR3 DNA: TGTGCCAGCAGCTCGAAATCCACAGACTCACGAGCTAACTATGGCTACACCTTC.